These 17 T cell receptor beta chains share one sample of origin, sequenced in a study of T cell responses to AZD1222 COVID-19 vaccine. Profiling relied on immunoSEQ multiplex PCR, and the TCRdb table lists in-frame clones only, not all of them. The sample holds 85,000 to 110,000 clones; approximately 88% are singletons and the top ten take 20%. The material sequenced was peripheral blood, taken on day 0 of AZD1222 vaccination. The receptors were sampled from an adult in good health.

A single count supports this clone. J is TRBJ1-2 and V is TRBV3-1 (or the pseudogene TRBV3-2); D call uncertain. The V gene's germline CDR1 is LGHDT and CDR2 YNNKEL (reference sequence). The CDR3 runs to 13 residues. The V and J ends lost 0 bases and 8 bases respectively, with 10 bases between them. Here the CDR3 DNA reads TGTGCCAGCAGCCAAGAGGCGGGGTCCGGCTACACCTTC. Residues: CASSQEAGSGYTF.

This clone was seen only a few times. In the same sample, other DNA sequences code for this CDR3. The chain joins TRBV2 to TRBJ1-5, with a tentative D call TRBD1 (5 bases). CDR1 and CDR2 (germline): SNHLY, FYNNEI. The CDR3 contains 14 residues. V lost 4 bases and J lost 2, with 9 bases in between. CDR3 nucleotide sequence: TGTGCCAGCAGTGGGACGGGGGGCAATCAGCCCCAGCATTTT. Amino acids: CASSGTGGNQPQHF.

The CDR3 sequence: CASSRNTADTQYF. In DNA, the CDR3 is TGTGCCAGCAGCAGAAACACGGCAGATACGCAGTATTTT. This chain joins TRBV7-9 and TRBJ2-3; D ambiguous. Germline-derived CDR1 and CDR2 are SEHNR and FQNEAQ (reference sequence). The CDR3 has 13 residues. Trimming cost V 5 bases and J 4 bases, with 10 bases left between them.

This clone is a singleton in its sample. The V call is TRBV28, the J call TRBJ1-5; the match to TRBD1 covers 11 bases. Germline loops: CDR1 MDHEN, CDR2 SYDVKM. V shed 7 bases and J 6 bases; nucleotides not matched to a gene: 8. This CDR3 is built from 15 residues. The CDR3 loop is CASTDGQGAGQPQHF. The CDR3 DNA reads TGTGCCAGCACCGACGGACAGGGGGCAGGTCAGCCCCAGCATTTT.

This sequence joins TRBV3-1 (or the pseudogene TRBV3-2) and TRBJ2-7, with D perhaps matching TRBD1 (5 bases). In germline, CDR1 is LGHDT, CDR2 YNNKEL (reference sequence). V lost 0 bases and J 2 bases, leaving 8 bases between the germline ends. This CDR3 is built from 14 residues. DNA of the CDR3: TGTGCCAGCAGCCAAGATCAGGGTCCCTACGAGCAGTACTTC. Translated, it gives CASSQDQGPYEQYF.

The V and J genes are TRBV18 and TRBJ2-5, with D perhaps TRBD1 or TRBD2 (5 bases each). V lost 3 bases and J 5 bases, leaving 16 bases between the germline ends. CDR1 and CDR2 from the germline V gene are KGHSH and LQKENI. This CDR3 contains 15 residues. CDR3 in DNA: TGTGCCAGCTCACCGGCCCGAGGGACGTCCGAGACCCAGTACTTC. Its translation is CASSPARGTSETQYF.

CDR3 region: CASSPRQGINEKLFF. The CDR3 nucleotides are TGTGCCAGCTCACCAAGGCAGGGGATTAATGAAAAACTGTTTTTT. This chain connects TRBV18 to TRBJ1-4; perhaps TRBD1 as D (6 bases). CDR3 size: 15 residues. Looked up from germline, CDR1 is KGHSH and CDR2 is LQKENI. V was trimmed by 2 bases and J by 4 bases, leaving 11 bases between them.

V and J are TRBV23-1 and TRBJ1-2; D not certain. TRBV23-1 is treated as an ORF (open reading frame) with a function not yet certain. V was shortened by 0 bases and J by 8 bases, with 13 bases between the two germline ends. This CDR3 contains 14 residues. CDR3 protein: CASSQSWGSGGYTF. CDR3 DNA sequence: TGCGCCAGCAGTCAATCATGGGGTTCTGGCGGCTACACCTTC.

The chain uses TRBV7-3 and TRBJ2-1; 11 nucleotides align to TRBD2. Per germline, CDR1 SGHTA and CDR2 FQGTGA. The CDR3 extends over 14 amino acids. The V and J ends lost 5 bases and 8 bases, in that order; junction bases with no gene match: 5. CDR3 nucleotides: TGTGCCAGCAGCCTTACTAGCGGGGGCTATGAGCAGTTCTTC. Its protein is CASSLTSGGYEQFF.

This chain joins TRBV7-2 and TRBJ1-2, with D unclear. The CDR3 runs to 13 residues. V dropped 1 base and J dropped 4 bases, with 7 bases sitting between them. Per the germline V gene, CDR1 is SGHTA and CDR2 is FQGNSA. CDR3 sequence: CASSLEAGYGYTF. CDR3 nucleotides: TGTGCCAGCAGCTTAGAGGCGGGCTATGGCTACACCTTC.

The V call is TRBV30, the J call TRBJ1-5; D remains ambiguous. The CDR3 runs 13 residues. V lost 5 bases and J lost 4, with 12 bases in between. In germline, CDR1 is GTSNPN, CDR2 SVGIG (reference sequence). The CDR3 DNA is TGTGCCTGGGGAGGGATGGGGAATCAGCCCCAGCATTTT. Protein sequence: CAWGGMGNQPQHF.

The rearrangement links TRBV6-5 to TRBJ2-3; 9 bases match TRBD2. The length of the CDR3 is 15 residues. Germline V gene lookup returns CDR1 MNHEY and CDR2 SVGAGI. J gave up 6 bases and V 0 bases, and 4 bases lay outside the gene matches. CDR3 loop: CASSYSSGSPDTQYF. CDR3 bases: TGTGCCAGCAGTTACTCTAGCGGGAGCCCGGATACGCAGTATTTT.

This clone showed up just a few times. This chain links TRBV6-2 or TRBV6-3 with TRBJ2-1; D possibly corresponds to TRBD1 (5 bases). Trimming took 5 bases from V and 10 from J, leaving 15 bases between them. CDR3 length: 13 residues. Germline V CDR1 and CDR2: MNHEY, SVGEGT. CDR3 in DNA: TGTGCCAGCAGTGCACGGACACTCTTAGAGCAGTTCTTC. Translated, it gives CASSARTLLEQFF.

The J gene is TRBJ1-1, the V gene TRBV19; no clear D. CDR1 and CDR2 (germline): LNHDA, SQIVND (reference sequence). Trimming cost V 5 bases and J 6 bases, with 13 bases left between them. This CDR3 comprises 13 residues. CDR3 region: CASSPSGSAEAFF. The CDR3 nucleotides are TGTGCCAGTAGTCCGAGTGGTTCAGCTGAAGCTTTCTTT.

The V call is TRBV24-1, the J call TRBJ1-2; 9 bases align to TRBD1. Germline CDR1 and CDR2: KGHDR and SFDVKD. J lost 8 bases, V lost 2 bases, and 11 bases had no gene match. The CDR3 loop spans 16 amino acids. CDR3 in amino acids: CATSDSVTGGAWGYTF. The CDR3 bases are TGTGCCACCAGTGATTCCGTCACAGGGGGCGCCTGGGGCTACACCTTC.

This clone was observed a handful of times. The chain uses TRBV5-1 and TRBJ2-7, with 8 positions matching TRBD1. Germline values: CDR1 SGHRS, CDR2 YFSETQ. CDR3 length: 15 residues. J gave up 3 bases and V 0 bases, and 5 bases lay outside the gene matches. CDR3 sequence: CASSLGTGNVYEQYF. For the CDR3, the DNA is TGCGCCAGCAGCTTGGGGACAGGGAATGTCTACGAGCAGTACTTC.

The V and J genes are TRBV7-8 and TRBJ2-7, with D maybe TRBD1 (5 bases). Germline assignment: CDR1 SGHVS and CDR2 FQNEAQ. The V end was cut by 1 base, the J end by 0 bases, with 10 bases between. This CDR3 is built from 15 residues. The CDR3 loop is CASSLGQGSSYEQYF. For the CDR3, the DNA is TGTGCCAGCAGCTTAGGGCAGGGCAGCTCCTACGAGCAGTACTTC.